The 25 T cell receptor delta chains given below trace back to one sample, sequenced in a study of γδ T cells in repeated Plasmodium falciparum infection. Flow sorting of PBMC yielded separate Vgamma9/Vdelta2+ and Vdelta2-negative gammadelta T cell populations for bulk repertoire analysis. TCRdb made new clone calls on the multiplex PCR reads using CATT. The sample lists 85,000 to 90,000 delta-chain clones; about 1.5% were seen once. What was sequenced was gamma-delta T cells from blood. The receptors were gathered from a pool of human donors (malaria-infected and uninfected, not separated).

This clone was detected many times. The mismatch at residue 13 between this DNA's translation and the TCRdb protein of a much larger clone likely reflects a read error; the protein shown is translated from the DNA. The rearrangement links TRDV2 to TRDJ3, with TRDD3 matching over 9 bases. The J gene was missing in TCRdb and was found by matching the end of the DNA to germline. The V gene's germline CDR1 is GEAIGNYY and CDR2 EKD. The CDR3 runs 22 residues. The trim removed 0 bases at V and 0 bases at J, leaving 14 bases unmatched. CDR3 residues: CACDTVFVLGEPRSWDTRQMFF. CDR3 nucleotide sequence: TGTGCCTGTGACACCGTCTTCGTACTGGGGGAACCCCGCTCCTGGGACACCCGACAGATGTTTTTC.

Concerning this clone itself: Since a far larger clone is one base different, this is likely a read error. The sample has other DNA sequences that encode this CDR3 too. This chain joins TRDV1 and TRDJ1, with 8 nucleotides matching TRDD2. TCRdb supplies no J gene; here it was assigned by aligning the nucleotide sequence to germline. The CDR3 spans 22 residues. The germline V gene has CDR1 TSWWSYY and CDR2 QGS. V was clipped by 4 bases and J by 1 base; unmatched bases: 26. CDR3 DNA: TGTGCTCTTGGGGCCCATGGGGCCTTCCTAACGCCCGTACCTTTTCCCACCGATAAACTCATCTTT. Protein sequence: CALGAHGAFLTPVPFPTDKLIF.

On this clone itself: TCRdb pairs this DNA with a much larger clone's protein that differs at residue 14, likely a read error; the protein shown was translated from the DNA. This chain links TRDV2 with TRDJ1, with 11 bases fitting TRDD3. The J gene was not available in TCRdb and was assigned here by matching the DNA to germline segments. The CDR3 loop spans 20 amino acids. Germline V gene sequence: CDR1 GEAIGNYY, CDR2 EKD. V lost 2 bases, J lost 1 base, and 17 bases stayed unmatched. The chain's CDR3 is CACDKPSYWGIERCTDKLIF. Written as DNA, the CDR3 is TGTGCCTGTGACAAACCTTCCTACTGGGGGATAGAGAGGTGCACCGATAAACTCATCTTT.

This clone came up many times. This DNA's translation differs at residue 16 from TCRdb's protein, which comes from a much larger clone; a read error is likely, and the protein shown is translated from the DNA. V gene TRDV1 combines with J gene TRDJ1; TRDD3 matches 7 bases. The CDR3 loop spans 24 amino acids. Germline V gene data show CDR1 as TSWWSYY and CDR2 as QGS. With 4 bases clipped from V and 2 bases from J, the junction kept 34 bases outside the gene matches. The DNA of the CDR3 is TGTGCTCTTGGGGTCCGTGGCCCCCCGGCCCTGAACTACTGGGGCCCTAAGGGGACCGATAAACTCATCTTT. Translation gives CALGVRGPPALNYWGPKGTDKLIF.

This clone showed up just a few times. The J gene is TRDJ1, the V gene TRDV2; D is possibly TRDD3 (6 bases). Here the J gene came from matching the DNA to germline, since TCRdb omits it. The CDR3 is 19 amino acids. Germline values: CDR1 GEAIGNYY, CDR2 EKD. V was shortened by 3 bases and J by 0 bases, with 25 bases between the two germline ends. CDR3 sequence reads: CACDDYRGGTTTYTDKLIF. The CDR3, as DNA: TGTGCCTGTGACGACTACCGAGGGGGAACAACAACTTACACCGATAAACTCATCTTT.

Here the CDR3 reads CALGERGFASTWGPPTDKLIF. For the CDR3, the DNA is TGTGCTCTTGGGGAACGGGGCTTCGCCTCGACCTGGGGGCCCCCCACCGATAAACTCATCTTT. The chain is built from TRDV1 and TRDJ1; TRDD3 aligns across 7 bases. No J gene is reported in TCRdb; it was inferred here by comparing the DNA with germline. Germline V gene sequence: CDR1 TSWWSYY, CDR2 QGS. This CDR3 is built from 21 residues. V shed 1 base and J 1 base; nucleotides not matched to a gene: 21.

Details on this clone: The TCRdb protein, from a much larger clone, departs from this DNA's translation at residue 12, likely by read error; the protein shown derives from the DNA. The CDR3 bases are TGTGCCTGTGACCTGGGGGGGGATGTCGATAAACCCATCTTT. This sequence encodes CACDLGGDVDKPIF. The V gene is given as TRDV2, and no J gene call is available; the table names TRDD3, a call not compared with the DNA. The CDR3 spans 14 residues. Germline CDR1 is GEAIGNYY and CDR2 is EKD.

This clone was counted at least ten times. At the DNA level, this CDR3 is encoded by other sequences in the same sample as well. The chain carries TRDV1 and TRDJ1; tentatively, D is TRDD3 (6 bases). The CDR3 contains 18 residues. Trimming stripped 4 bases from V and 4 bases from J, with 25 bases between. Per germline, CDR1 TSWWSYY and CDR2 QGS. CDR3 loop: CALGAKPPGDPRDDKLIF. Written as DNA, the CDR3 is TGTGCTCTTGGGGCCAAACCCCCTGGGGACCCAAGAGACGATAAACTCATCTTT.

A few counts support this clone. Translating this DNA gives a protein that differs at residue 10 from the TCRdb one, which belongs to a much larger clone; a read error is likely, and the protein shown is this translation. The rearrangement links TRDV1 to TRDJ1; tentatively, D is TRDD3 (6 bases). TCRdb does not report a J gene; here it was assigned by matching the DNA to germline references. The germline V and J ends were trimmed by 2 bases and 1 base, with 32 bases remaining between them. The germline CDR1 and CDR2 sequences are TSWWSYY and QGS. The CDR3 runs 22 residues. The CDR3 nucleotides are TGTGCTCTTGGGGAAACCCAAATTACTCCCTACGCGGGGGACACCCTCACCGATAAACTCATCTTT. Its translation is CALGETQITPYAGDTLTDKLIF.

This clone was counted only a few times. The protein given by TCRdb reflects a much larger clone and differs at residue 7 from this DNA's translation, likely from a read error; the protein shown is the DNA's translation. V and J are TRDV1 and TRDJ1, with 8 positions matching TRDD3. No J segment appears in TCRdb, so it was assigned here by matching the sequence to germline. This CDR3 contains 18 residues. Trimming at V came to 0 bases and at J to 0 bases, leaving 9 bases not matched to a gene. CDR1 and CDR2 (germline): TSWWSYY, QGS. This CDR3 reads CALGELRWGMSDTDKLIF. CDR3 nucleotides: TGTGCTCTTGGGGAACTAAGATGGGGGATGTCCGACACCGATAAACTCATCTTT.

This clone has ten or more counts. Other nucleotide sequences from this sample produce the same CDR3. The chain uses TRDV3 and TRDJ1, with 11 bases matching TRDD3. The CDR3 totals 24 residues. Germline V CDR1 and CDR2: TVYSNPD, GDNSRS (reference sequence). V was clipped by 1 base and J by 0 bases; unmatched bases: 31. CDR3 sequence reads: CAFTPLRRRSIWGILLEYTDKLIF. Written as DNA, the CDR3 is TGTGCCTTTACCCCCCTACGCCGTCGCTCAATCTGGGGGATACTTCTTGAGTACACCGATAAACTCATCTTT.

A note on this clone: TCRdb pairs this DNA with a much larger clone's protein that differs at residue 18, likely a read error; the protein shown was translated from the DNA. No J gene was named, though the V gene is TRDV2; no DNA check was done on the table's D call, TRDD3. CDR1 is GEAIGNYY, CDR2 EKD, per germline. The CDR3 spans 20 residues. CDR3 region: CACDRRLGDTRFWDTRQTFF. The CDR3 coding sequence is TGTGCCTGTGACCGGAGACTGGGGGATACGCGTTTCTGGGACACCCGACAGACGTTTTTC.

This clone was picked up many times. A single base is all that separates this from a far larger clone, so a read error is likely. The same CDR3 arises from other DNA sequences in this sample as well. V gene TRDV2 combines with J gene TRDJ3; TRDD3 matches 13 bases. No J segment appears in TCRdb, so it was assigned here by matching the sequence to germline. Germline values: CDR1 GEAIGNYY, CDR2 EKD. The CDR3 spans 18 residues. This CDR3 reads CACDLLGDTHWDTRQMFF. The CDR3 region has the DNA TGTGCCTGTGACCTACTGGGGGATACGCATTGGGACACCCGGCAGATGTTTTTC.

About this clone: One base separates it from a far larger clone, so it is likely a read error. Other DNA sequences within the sample encode an identical CDR3. This chain connects TRDV1 to TRDJ1; 8 bases line up with TRDD3. No J segment appears in TCRdb, so it was assigned here by matching the sequence to germline. This CDR3 is built from 24 residues. From germline, CDR1 is TSWWSYY and CDR2 QGS. DNA of the CDR3: TGCGCTCTTGGGGAACTTAGAAGATATACCCCTCGGGGGATATGGCGGGGGGAAACCGATAAACTCATCTTT. It specifies CALGELRRYTPRGIWRGETDKLIF.

This clone came up a few times. TCRdb assigns this DNA the protein of a much larger clone, which departs from its translation at residue 16; this likely reflects a read error, and the protein shown comes from translating the DNA. V gene TRDV1 combines with J gene TRDJ1; tentative D call: TRDD3 (6 bases). The length of the CDR3 is 19 residues. The germline gives CDR1 TSWWSYY, CDR2 QGS. The chain's CDR3 is CALVLFPLAGGATTDRLIF. The CDR3 DNA reads TGTGCTCTTGTGCTCTTCCCCCTCGCGGGGGGAGCGACCACCGATAGACTCATCTTT.

This clone was observed many times. This chain joins TRDV1 and TRDJ1, with D tentatively TRDD3 (6 bases). As TCRdb names no J gene, one was assigned here on the basis of a DNA match to germline. The ends were cut back, 9 bases at V and 0 bases at J, with 32 bases in the middle. Germline CDR1 TSWWSYY, CDR2 QGS. This CDR3 has 20 amino acids. The CDR3 is CALERGEGFWELQYTDKLIF. The CDR3, as DNA: TGTGCTCTAGAAAGGGGGGAGGGGTTCTGGGAGCTACAGTACACCGATAAACTCATCTTT.

This clone was observed a few times. TCRdb assigns this DNA the protein of a much larger clone, which departs from its translation at residue 13; this likely reflects a read error, and the protein shown comes from translating the DNA. The V and J genes are TRDV1 and TRDJ1; no clear D gene. Germline matching of the DNA provided the J gene here, since TCRdb leaves it blank. The V gene's germline CDR1 is TSWWSYY and CDR2 QGS. The CDR3 covers 19 residues. V lost 5 bases to trimming and J lost 3 bases, with 28 bases between them. CDR3 bases: TGTGCTCTTGGGAACTGTCACTACAGCGGTGTCCAGCCCTCCGATAAACTCATCTTT. It translates to CALGNCHYSGVQPSDKLIF.

The table lists this clone with a few counts. Translating this DNA gives a protein that differs at residue 12 from the TCRdb one, which belongs to a much larger clone; a read error is likely, and the protein shown is this translation. The chain employs TRDV1 and TRDJ1; no firm D call. Because TCRdb records no J gene, it was assigned here through a match of the DNA to germline. This CDR3 region has 23 residues. V was pared by 2 bases and J by 0 bases, with 34 bases between. Germline CDR1 TSWWSYY, CDR2 QGS. The DNA for the CDR3 is TGTGCTCTTGGGGAAGACCCGTCCCCTCTCTATAATTCATTCTCCCCGTACACCGATAAACTCATCTTT. This translates into CALGEDPSPLYNSFSPYTDKLIF.

Turning to this clone: TCRdb's entry gives the protein of a much larger clone, which mismatches this DNA's translation at residue 13, likely from a read error; the protein reported here is translated from the DNA. The chain has TRDV1 and TRDJ1; TRDD2 or TRDD3 may be the D gene (6 bases each). V shed 0 bases and J shed 6 bases, with 35 bases lying between them. Per the germline V gene, CDR1 is TSWWSYY and CDR2 is QGS. The CDR3 covers 22 residues. CDR3 sequence: CALGELSYDWAGRYAAGHKLIF. The CDR3 DNA sequence: TGTGCTCTTGGGGAACTCTCCTACGATTGGGCCGGGAGATACGCTGCTGGTCATAAACTCATCTTT.

This clone was recorded at least ten times. J is TRDJ1 and V is TRDV1, with 7 bases lining up with TRDD3. Looked up from germline, CDR1 is TSWWSYY and CDR2 is QGS. J lost 0 bases, V lost 0 bases, and 22 bases had no gene match. This CDR3 region has 22 residues. CDR3 in DNA: TGTGCTCTTGGGGAACTAAAGTCGGGACGACTGGGGATGACCTACTACACCGATAAACTCATCTTT. Translated, it gives CALGELKSGRLGMTYYTDKLIF.

Regarding this clone: The mismatch at residue 17 between this DNA's translation and the TCRdb protein of a much larger clone likely reflects a read error; the protein shown is translated from the DNA. This chain links TRDV2 with TRDJ3, with 11 bases matching TRDD3. TCRdb carries no J gene annotation; the J gene was assigned here by matching the DNA with germline. The CDR3 contains 21 residues. Germline V gene data show CDR1 as GEAIGNYY and CDR2 as EKD. The CDR3 is CACDSVLGDIPSSWDTQQMFF. The CDR3 bases are TGTGCCTGTGACAGCGTACTGGGGGATATCCCATCCTCCTGGGACACCCAACAGATGTTTTTC.

Of note for this clone: The protein recorded in TCRdb matches a much larger clone and deviates from this DNA's translation at residue 5, suggesting a read error; the protein here is obtained by translating the DNA. The chain is built from TRDV1 and TRDJ1, with 7 bases lining up with TRDD3. The V gene end was trimmed by 3 bases and the J gene end by 0 bases; junction bases not matched to a gene: 22. This CDR3 has 21 amino acids. Germline CDR1 reads TSWWSYY; CDR2 reads QGS. This CDR3 reads CALGDLLPRHLRGGYTDKLIF. CDR3 DNA sequence: TGTGCTCTTGGGGATCTCCTGCCCCGTCACCTCAGGGGGGGATACACCGATAAACTCATCTTT.

This clone came up a few times. TCRdb shows a much larger clone's protein in place of this DNA's translation, and the two differ at residues 5 and 12, likely through a read error; the protein shown is translated from the DNA. The chain couples TRDV3 to TRDJ4, with TRDD3 matching over 11 bases. Losses at the gene ends were 0 bases for V and 7 bases for J; bases not matched to a gene: 13. Germline CDR1 and CDR2: TVYSNPD and GDNSRS (reference sequence). The CDR3 length is 15 residues. CDR3 coding DNA: TGTGCCTTTAGTACAGGCTGGGGGATACTGAGGCACCTGATCTTT. Translating it yields CAFSTGWGILRHLIF. Complete variable domain (other parts from reference TRDV3 and TRDJ4): CDKVTQSSPDQTVASGSEVVLLCTYDTVYSNPDLFWYRIRPDYSFQFVFYGDNSRSEGADFTQGRFSVKHILTQKAFHLVISPVRTEDSATYYCAFSTGWGILRHLIFGKGTYLEVQQ.

This clone has ten or more counts. The same CDR3 arises from other DNA sequences in this sample as well. The CDR3 DNA reads TGTGCCCCAGCACAGTACTGGGGGATACAGCCCACCGATAAACTCATCTTT. Translation gives CAPAQYWGIQPTDKLIF. The rearrangement uses TRDV3 and TRDJ1; 12 nucleotides agree with TRDD3. Trimming at V came to 5 bases and at J to 1 base, leaving 14 bases not matched to a gene. Germline V gene lookup returns CDR1 TVYSNPD and CDR2 GDNSRS (reference sequence). This CDR3 region has 17 residues.

This clone was seen more than once but under ten times. TCRdb records a much larger clone's protein for this DNA, with a difference at residue 11 that likely arises from a read error; the protein given is the translation of the DNA. The chain uses TRDV2 and TRDJ1, with 13 bases lining up with TRDD3. TCRdb offers no J gene call, so here the DNA was matched to germline to obtain one. Germline lookup yields CDR1 GEAIGNYY and CDR2 EKD. J was trimmed by 3 bases and V by 1 base; bases with no gene match: 28. The CDR3 is made up of 24 amino acids. The CDR3 here is CACDTGPISGEVLGDTLNSDKLIF. In DNA form, the CDR3 reads TGTGCCTGTGACACTGGCCCTATTTCCGGCGAAGTACTGGGGGATACGCTAAACTCCGATAAACTCATCTTT.